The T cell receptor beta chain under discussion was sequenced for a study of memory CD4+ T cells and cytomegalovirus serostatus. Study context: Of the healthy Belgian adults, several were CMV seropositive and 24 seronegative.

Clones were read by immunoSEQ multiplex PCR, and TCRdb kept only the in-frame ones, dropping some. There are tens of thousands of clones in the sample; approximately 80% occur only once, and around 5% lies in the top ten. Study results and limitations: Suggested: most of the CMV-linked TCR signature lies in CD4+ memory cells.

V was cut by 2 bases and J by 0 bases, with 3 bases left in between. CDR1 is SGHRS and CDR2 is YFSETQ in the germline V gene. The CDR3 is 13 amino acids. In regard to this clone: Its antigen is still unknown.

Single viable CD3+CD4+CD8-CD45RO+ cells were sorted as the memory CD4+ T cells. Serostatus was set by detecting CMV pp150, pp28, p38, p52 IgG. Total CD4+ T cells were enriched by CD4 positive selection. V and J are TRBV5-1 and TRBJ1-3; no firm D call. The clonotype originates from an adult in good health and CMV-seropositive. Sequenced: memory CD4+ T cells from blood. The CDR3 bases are TGCGCCAGCAGCTTAACCTCTGGAAACACCATATATTTT. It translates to CASSLTSGNTIYF.